The 17 T cell receptor beta chains given below trace back to one sample, sequenced in a study of CD8+ T cells in alopecia areata. TCR sequencing used cDNA made by reverse transcription of extracted RNA. The method was immunoSEQ multiplex PCR; TCRdb's version includes in-frame clones alone and lacks a portion of them. This sample carries about 9,100 clones, none of them present only once. It was with CD4, CD8alpha, NKG2D, NKG2ACE and other markers that pooled cutaneous lymph node cells were sorted. The sample consisted of CD8+ T cells sorted from a lymph node. The receptors stem from a C3H/HeJ mouse with alopecia areata. The strain is characterized by the MHC haplotype H2-k.

This clone was picked up many times. Genes and germline are mouse. Here the CDR3 reads CASSISGGASSYEQYF. The part of the CDR3 DNA that was read is TGTGCCAGCAGTATTAGCGGGGGGGCGAGCTCCTAT. The chain uses TRBV19 and TRBJ2-7; 8 positions match TRBD2. Read sequence stops 4 residues before the CDR3 end, and the germline J gene provides the missing end. The CDR3 is made up of 16 amino acids. Germline CDR1 is FNHDT and CDR2 is SITEND (reference sequence). The V and J ends lost 2 bases and 0 bases, in that order; junction bases with no gene match: 7.

By share, this clone ranks as medium-sized (0.01 to 0.1%). Mouse gene names apply. The missing CDR3 end, 4 residues past where the read stops, is filled in from the germline J gene. V gene TRBV1 combines with J gene TRBJ2-7, with 12 nucleotides matching TRBD1. This CDR3 is built from 18 residues. Looked up from germline, CDR1 is NSQYPW and CDR2 is LRSPGD (reference sequence). CDR3 DNA (partial): TGCACCTGCAGTGCAGATGGGGACAGGGGGCGGGGAATTTAT. It codes for CTCSADGDRGRGIY. The full-length CDR3 reads as CTCSADGDRGRGIYEQYF. The full variable domain, its missing parts supplied by reference TRBV1 and TRBJ2-7, is VTLLEQNPRWRLVPRGQAVNLRCILKNSQYPWMSWYQQDLQKQLQWLFTLRSPGDKEVKSLPGADYLATRVTDTELRLQVANMSQGRTLYCTCSADGDRGRGIYEQYFGPGTRLTVL.

By share of the sample, this clone is medium-sized. The genes and germline here are from mouse. Coverage ceases 4 residues before the CDR3 finishes, and the germline J gene fills in the end. The chain uses TRBV5 and TRBJ2-1; TRBD2 agrees at 8 bases. This CDR3 comprises 15 residues. Germline V lookup: CDR1 LGHNA, CDR2 YNLKQL (reference sequence). The sequenced part of the CDR3 DNA is TGTGCCAGCAGCCAAGAACTGGGGGTTCGAGCT. This encodes CASSQELGVRA. The full CDR3 reads CASSQELGVRAEQFF.

In this sample, this clone turned up many times. Mouse germline and gene names are used. The CDR3 goes on 4 residues after the read ends, and that part is filled in from the germline J gene. V gene TRBV13-3 combines with J gene TRBJ2-1; 8 positions agree with TRBD2. V was pared by 2 bases and J by 1 base, with 2 bases of the junction left unmatched. Germline V CDR1 and CDR2: NNHDY, SYVADS. This CDR3 comprises 15 residues. Incomplete CDR3 DNA: TGTGCCAGCAGTGAATGGGGGGGGAACTATGCT. Translation: CASSEWGGNYA. The full CDR3 reads CASSEWGGNYAEQFF.

Judged by abundance, this clone is medium-sized. The gene names given are mouse names. Read data end 4 residues before the CDR3 end; the end is taken from the germline J gene. The chain links TRBV19 to TRBJ1-2; 8 nucleotides align to TRBD1. Germline V CDR1 and CDR2: FNHDT, SITEND (reference sequence). With 5 bases clipped from V and 1 base from J, the junction kept 1 base outside the gene matches. This CDR3 has 13 amino acids. CDR3 sequence reads: CASRQGVNSDYTF. CDR3 bases read: TGTGCCAGCAGACAGGGGGTAAACTCC.

This clone was picked up many times. The genes are named according to mouse. From the germline J gene comes the end of the CDR3, since the read stops 4 residues before it. V and J are TRBV5 and TRBJ2-7; D call uncertain. The CDR3 has 15 residues. Germline-derived CDR1 and CDR2 are LGHNA and YNLKQL (reference sequence). V lost 0 bases to trimming and J lost 0 bases, with 9 bases between them. The CDR3 loop is CASSQDRWSSYEQYF. The part of the CDR3 DNA that was read is TGTGCCAGCAGCCAAGACAGGTGGAGCTCCTAT.

This clone has ten or more counts. Gene names denote mouse genes. The read finishes 3 residues shy of the CDR3 end, and the germline J gene is used to complete it. The chain is built from TRBV29 and TRBJ1-6; 8 bases map to TRBD1. TRBJ1-6 falls under the ORF class, with uncertain function. Trimming cost V 3 bases and J 6 bases; bases outside gene matches: 4. The length of the CDR3 is 15 residues. In germline, CDR1 is MSHET, CDR2 SYDVDS. The sequenced CDR3 bases are TGTGCTAGCAGTTTCTCGACAGGGGTTAATTCGCCC. Protein product: CASSFSTGVNSP. The full CDR3 protein reads CASSFSTGVNSPLYF.

At least ten counts were recorded for this clone. The genes are named according to mouse. The DNA ends 4 residues before the CDR3 does, and the rest of the CDR3 is filled in from the germline J gene. The rearrangement uses TRBV13-3 and TRBJ2-7; possible D gene TRBD1, 6 bases. This CDR3 region has 13 residues. The germline V gene encodes CDR1 NNHDY and CDR2 SYVADS. The CDR3 reads CASSARGQYEQYF. The CDR3 DNA, read in part, is TGTGCCAGCAGCGCCCGGGGACAATAT.

This clone was seen ten or more times. Gene names follow the mouse nomenclature. The CDR3 is cut off 4 residues early in the read; its end comes from the germline J gene. This chain links TRBV19 with TRBJ2-5; TRBD1 matches 8 bases. The CDR3 length is 14 residues. The germline CDR1 and CDR2 sequences are FNHDT and SITEND (reference sequence). The sequenced CDR3 bases are TGTGCCAGCAGTAGTCAGGGGGCGCGCGAC. Protein: CASSSQGARD. The full CDR3 protein is CASSSQGARDTQYF.

This clone showed up many times. All gene names here are mouse names. CDR3 bases read: TGTGCTAGCAGTTTAGGCTCTGGGGGCCAAGAC. It translates to CASSLGSGGQD. Given in full, the CDR3 is CASSLGSGGQDTQYF. The rearrangement joins TRBV29 to TRBJ2-5; TRBD2 agrees at 7 bases. Read data end 4 residues before the CDR3 end; the end is taken from the germline J gene. After removal of 2 bases from V and 2 bases from J, the junction contained 4 bases not matched to a gene. The CDR3 spans 15 residues. Germline V gives CDR1 MSHET, CDR2 SYDVDS.

This clone was seen at least ten times. Germline and genes: mouse. The read terminates 4 residues ahead of where the CDR3 ends, so the germline J gene completes it. The chain uses TRBV31 and TRBJ2-1, with TRBD1 as a possible D gene (5 bases). Looked up from germline, CDR1 is GKSSPN and CDR2 is SITVG. CDR3 length: 13 residues. Trimming took off 2 bases at V and 2 bases at J, with 7 bases between the two ends. The part of the CDR3 DNA that was read is TGTGCCTGGAGTTGGACATACTATGCT. It yields the protein CAWSWTYYA. From start to end, the CDR3 is CAWSWTYYAEQFF. Filled out from reference TRBV31 and TRBJ2-1, the complete variable domain reads AQTIHQWPVAEIKAVGSPLSLGCTIKGKSSPNLYWYWQATGGTLQQLFYSITVGQVESVVQLNLSASRPKDDQFILSTEKLLLSHSGFYLCAWSWTYYAEQFFGPGTRLTVL.

The sample holds many counts of this clone. Mouse gene names and germline throughout. The read comes to an end 4 residues before the CDR3 does, leaving the germline J gene to fill in the end. Other DNA sequences in this sample translate to the same CDR3. V is TRBV1 and J is TRBJ2-5; 8 bases are a match to TRBD2. This CDR3 comprises 14 residues. V lost 4 bases to trimming and J lost 3 bases; unmatched junction nucleotides: 3. Germline loops: CDR1 NSQYPW, CDR2 LRSPGD (reference sequence). The CDR3 bases that were read are TGCACCTGCAGTGGACTGGGGCTTCAAGAC. It codes for CTCSGLGLQD. The full CDR3 protein reads CTCSGLGLQDTQYF.

By proportion, this clone is medium-sized. Gene names are mouse gene names. The sequence runs out 4 residues before the end of the CDR3; the remainder is reconstructed from the germline J gene. The chain has TRBV14 and TRBJ2-3; TRBD2 might be the D (6 bases). The CDR3 sequence is 15 residues long. The germline gives CDR1 SGHDT, CDR2 FRDEAV. V dropped 5 bases and J dropped 0 bases, with 13 bases sitting between them. This chain's CDR3 is CASSPDWTSAETLYF. CDR3 bases read: TGTGCCAGCAGCCCAGACTGGACTAGTGCAGAA.

This clone has ten or more counts. The listed genes are named as in mouse. The read is 4 residues too short to cover the CDR3 end, so that end is filled in from the germline J gene. The V call is TRBV13-1, the J call TRBJ2-4, with D possibly matching TRBD2 (5 bases). Germline V gene data show CDR1 as NSHNY and CDR2 as SYGAGN. The CDR3 runs to 13 residues. This CDR3 is CASSDAMGNTLYF. CDR3 bases read: TGTGCCAGCAGTGATGCAATGGGGAAC.

This clone was detected many times. Mouse gene names and germline throughout. The missing CDR3 end, 4 residues past where the read stops, is filled in from the germline J gene. The V gene is TRBV19, the J gene TRBJ2-2; no clear D gene. The germline V gene has CDR1 FNHDT and CDR2 SITEND (reference sequence). CDR3 length: 12 amino acids. CDR3 DNA, as far as it was read: TGTGCCAGCAGTATAAGTGGCGGG. It translates to CASSISGG. The full CDR3 sequence reads CASSISGGQLYF.

This clone was seen repeatedly, ten times or more. Any gene name here is a mouse gene name. From the germline J gene comes the end of the CDR3, since the read stops 4 residues before it. The chain has TRBV31 and TRBJ2-1; TRBD2 agrees at 10 bases. Germline-derived CDR1 and CDR2 are GKSSPN and SITVG. CDR3 length: 14 amino acids. J lost 4 bases, V lost 1 base, and 1 base had no gene match. The part of the CDR3 DNA that was read is TGTGCCTGGAGTCAACTGGGGGGGTATGCT. Translation gives CAWSQLGGYA. The CDR3 reads in full as CAWSQLGGYAEQFF.

This clone occurred many times. Gene names follow the mouse nomenclature. The read gets to within 4 residues of the CDR3 end, and the germline J gene fills in the rest. The chain is built from TRBV19 and TRBJ2-4; a weak D match, TRBD1 (6 bases). The CDR3 has 16 amino acids. Germline V gene sequence: CDR1 FNHDT, CDR2 SITEND (reference sequence). V gave up 1 base and J gave up 1 base, with 13 bases separating them. CDR3 bases read: TGTGCCAGCAGTATAAGGGGGAATACGGGTCAAAAC. It codes for CASSIRGNTGQN. The whole CDR3 protein is CASSIRGNTGQNTLYF.